A selection of T cell receptor delta chains follows, all from one sample in a study of delta chains in infants with herpesvirus infections. TCRdb re-called clones from the RT-PCR reads via CATT. The data show 770 or so delta-chain clones, 20% to 25% seen once. The sample in question was peripheral blood, obtained at time point 2 of longitudinal follow-up. The receptor source for this set is a human donor who was a Ugandan infant, either HIV-exposed or HIV-unexposed (not recorded which). CDR3s include the opening cysteine and the closing phenylalanine or tryptophan. Each record gives: clone size, V gene, J gene, D gene, CDR3 protein, CDR3 DNA. D genes are given only for firm matches. Rows give clone size only sometimes, using once, few, many, or a class for an expanded clone.

clone_size: large; v_call: TRDV1; j_call: TRDJ1; d_call: TRDD3; cdr3_aa: CALGYGVTGGYAYRSGNPSGLIF; cdr3_nt: TGTGCTCTTGGGTACGGGGTAACTGGGGGATACGCGTATCGGTCTGGGAATCCTTCTGGGCTCATCTTT
clone_size: medium-sized; v_call: TRDV2; j_call: TRDJ2; d_call: TRDD3; cdr3_aa: CACDTVGDTLTAQLFF; cdr3_nt: TGTGCCTGTGACACCGTGGGGGATACTTTGACAGCACAACTCTTCTTT
clone_size: .; v_call: TRDV2; j_call: TRDJ2; d_call: TRDD3; cdr3_aa: CACDILGDTKDDPTAQLFF; cdr3_nt: TGTGCCTGTGACATACTGGGGGATACGAAGGACGACCCGACAGCACAACTCTTCTTT
clone_size: large; v_call: TRDV1; j_call: TRDJ2; d_call: TRDD3; cdr3_aa: CALGGPSPWGIQVLTAQLFF; cdr3_nt: TGTGCTCTTGGGGGCCCCTCTCCCTGGGGGATACAGGTTTTGACAGCACAACTCTTCTTT
clone_size: large; v_call: TRDV2; j_call: TRDJ3; d_call: TRDD3; cdr3_aa: CACDRLGDSSWDTRQMFF; cdr3_nt: TGTGCCTGTGACCGGCTGGGGGATAGCTCCTGGGACACCCGACAGATGTTTTTC
clone_size: medium-sized; v_call: TRDV1; j_call: TRDJ1; d_call: .; cdr3_aa: CALGAVGVFMSRRLLYTDKLIF; cdr3_nt: TGTGCTCTTGGCGCCGTCGGGGTATTCATGTCGCGTCGACTCCTTTACACCGATAAACTCATCTTT
clone_size: large; v_call: TRDV2; j_call: TRDJ3; d_call: .; cdr3_aa: CACDTVGGSWDTRQMFF; cdr3_nt: TGTGCCTGTGACACCGTGGGGGGCTCCTGGGACACCCGACAGATGTTTTTC
clone_size: large; v_call: TRDV2; j_call: TRDJ3; d_call: TRDD3; cdr3_aa: CACDTEFGGYVRDTRQMFF; cdr3_nt: TGTGCCTGTGACACCGAATTTGGGGGATACGTCAGGGACACCCGACAGATGTTTTTC
clone_size: .; v_call: TRDV1; j_call: TRDJ1; d_call: TRDD3; cdr3_aa: CALGELSWGIPGVPDKLIF; cdr3_nt: TGTGCTCTTGGGGAACTTAGCTGGGGGATACCGGGGGTCCCCGATAAACTCATCTTT
clone_size: medium-sized; v_call: TRDV2; j_call: TRDJ3; d_call: TRDD3; cdr3_aa: CACDVLGDTGSWDTRQMFF; cdr3_nt: TGTGCCTGTGACGTACTGGGGGATACGGGCTCCTGGGACACCCGACAGATGTTTTTC
clone_size: .; v_call: TRDV1; j_call: TRDJ1; d_call: TRDD3; cdr3_aa: CALGEPPNWGNKYTDKLIF; cdr3_nt: TGTGCTCTTGGGGAGCCCCCCAACTGGGGGAATAAGTACACCGATAAACTCATCTTT
clone_size: medium-sized; v_call: TRDV1; j_call: TRDJ1; d_call: TRDD3; cdr3_aa: CALGEPSPRTGGYRADKLIF; cdr3_nt: TGTGCTCTTGGGGAACCCTCCCCTCGTACTGGGGGATACAGGGCCGATAAACTCATCTTT
clone_size: large; v_call: TRDV1; j_call: TRDJ1; d_call: TRDD3; cdr3_aa: CALGEITAPLGDPTDKLIF; cdr3_nt: TGTGCTCTTGGGGAAATTACTGCGCCCTTGGGGGATCCCACCGATAAACTCATCTTT
clone_size: medium-sized; v_call: TRDV1; j_call: TRDJ1; d_call: TRDD3; cdr3_aa: CALGIQLRGGIRDTDKLIF; cdr3_nt: TGTGCTCTTGGGATCCAACTACGTGGGGGGATACGAGACACCGATAAACTCATCTTT
clone_size: .; v_call: TRDV1; j_call: TRDJ1; d_call: .; cdr3_aa: CALGGPRGVYYTDKLIF; cdr3_nt: TGTGCTCTTGGGGGACCCCGGGGGGTCTATTACACCGATAAACTCATCTTT
clone_size: once; v_call: TRDV1; j_call: TRDJ1; d_call: TRDD3; cdr3_aa: CALGELPFSWGILQTDKLIF; cdr3_nt: TGTGCTCTTGGGGAACTGCCTTTTTCCTGGGGGATATTGCAGACCGATAAACTCATCTTT
clone_size: large; v_call: TRDV1; j_call: TRDJ2; d_call: TRDD3; cdr3_aa: CALGEPSYWGIRKAQLFF; cdr3_nt: TGTGCTCTTGGGGAGCCTTCCTACTGGGGGATACGCAAAGCACAACTCTTCTTT
clone_size: .; v_call: TRDV1; j_call: TRDJ1; d_call: TRDD3; cdr3_aa: CALGAPRRVFTGGYKYTDKLIF; cdr3_nt: TGTGCTCTTGGGGCCCCACGCCGCGTCTTTACTGGGGGATACAAGTACACCGATAAACTCATCTTT
clone_size: large; v_call: TRDV3; j_call: TRDJ1; d_call: TRDD3; cdr3_aa: CAFTLGDTKTATDKLIF; cdr3_nt: TGTGCCTTTACGCTGGGGGATACTAAGACAGCCACCGATAAACTCATCTTT
clone_size: medium-sized; v_call: TRDV1; j_call: TRDJ1; d_call: .; cdr3_aa: CALGESVPESHKLIF; cdr3_nt: TGTGCTCTTGGGGAAAGTGTCCCGGAAAGCCATAAACTCATCTTT
clone_size: large; v_call: TRAV29/DV5; j_call: TRDJ1; d_call: TRDD3; cdr3_aa: CAVNLLGDTDKLIF; cdr3_nt: TGTGCAGTGAATCTACTGGGGGACACCGATAAACTCATCTTT
clone_size: large; v_call: TRDV1; j_call: TRDJ1; d_call: .; cdr3_aa: CALGEGASHRWSELIF; cdr3_nt: TGTGCTCTTGGGGAGGGCGCCTCCCATAGATGGAGTGAACTCATCTTT
clone_size: large; v_call: TRDV2; j_call: TRDJ3; d_call: TRDD3; cdr3_aa: CACDTGGYGSWDTRQMFF; cdr3_nt: TGTGCCTGTGACACTGGGGGATACGGCTCCTGGGACACCCGACAGATGTTTTTC
clone_size: medium-sized; v_call: TRDV1; j_call: TRDJ1; d_call: TRDD3; cdr3_aa: CALGGPLPTTGGYRRTDKLIF; cdr3_nt: TGTGCTCTTGGGGGGCCCTTGCCTACGACTGGGGGATACAGACGGACCGATAAACTCATCTTT
clone_size: medium-sized; v_call: TRDV1; j_call: TRDJ1; d_call: TRDD3; cdr3_aa: CALGESYTTGGWDKLIF; cdr3_nt: TGTGCTCTTGGGGAATCCTACACCACTGGGGGATGGGATAAACTCATCTTT
clone_size: large; v_call: TRDV2; j_call: TRDJ1; d_call: .; cdr3_aa: CACDTVGTYTDKLIF; cdr3_nt: TGTGCCTGTGACACCGTGGGGACCTACACCGATAAACTCATCTTT
clone_size: medium-sized; v_call: TRDV3; j_call: TRDJ1; d_call: TRDD3; cdr3_aa: CASVPVLGDQRTDKLIF; cdr3_nt: TGTGCCTCCGTTCCTGTACTGGGGGACCAAAGAACCGATAAACTCATCTTT
clone_size: large; v_call: TRDV2; j_call: TRDJ3; d_call: TRDD3; cdr3_aa: CACDATGGYAAWDTRQMFF; cdr3_nt: TGTGCCTGTGACGCCACTGGGGGATACGCCGCCTGGGACACCCGACAGATGTTTTTC
clone_size: large; v_call: TRDV1; j_call: TRDJ1; d_call: TRDD3; cdr3_aa: CALGEARYWGTRLYTDKLIF; cdr3_nt: TGTGCTCTTGGGGAAGCGAGGTACTGGGGGACACGGTTGTACACCGATAAACTCATCTTT
clone_size: .; v_call: TRDV1; j_call: TRDJ1; d_call: TRDD3; cdr3_aa: CALGELSKGYWGIRHKLIF; cdr3_nt: TGTGCTCTTGGGGAACTAAGCAAGGGGTACTGGGGGATACGCCATAAACTCATCTTT
clone_size: large; v_call: TRDV3; j_call: TRDJ1; d_call: TRDD3; cdr3_aa: CACRIYPSIPLYWGILSDKLIF; cdr3_nt: TGTGCCTGTCGGATCTACCCTTCCATCCCTTTGTACTGGGGGATACTATCCGATAAACTCATCTTT
clone_size: few; v_call: TRDV1; j_call: TRDJ1; d_call: .; cdr3_aa: CALGELRRDWGSSKLIF; cdr3_nt: TGTGCTCTTGGGGAACTCCGGAGAGATTGGGGATCGAGTAAACTCATCTTT
clone_size: .; v_call: TRDV1; j_call: TRDJ1; d_call: .; cdr3_aa: CALGELLGTWATYTDKLIF; cdr3_nt: TGTGCTCTTGGGGAACTGTTGGGTACGTGGGCCACGTACACCGATAAACTCATCTTT
clone_size: large; v_call: TRDV1; j_call: TRDJ1; d_call: TRDD3; cdr3_aa: CALGVFPTLGDHTDKLIF; cdr3_nt: TGTGCTCTTGGGGTATTTCCTACGCTGGGGGATCACACCGATAAACTCATCTTT
clone_size: few; v_call: TRDV1; j_call: TRDJ1; d_call: .; cdr3_aa: CALGEHFYTDKLIF; cdr3_nt: TGTGCTCTTGGGGAGCACTTCTACACCGATAAACTCATCTTT
clone_size: large; v_call: TRDV2; j_call: TRDJ3; d_call: TRDD3; cdr3_aa: CACDKVLGDTRSWDTRQMFF; cdr3_nt: TGTGCCTGTGACAAAGTACTGGGGGATACGCGCTCCTGGGACACCCGACAGATGTTTTTC
clone_size: medium-sized; v_call: TRDV2; j_call: TRDJ3; d_call: TRDD3; cdr3_aa: CACDTLGDTRDSSWDTRQMFF; cdr3_nt: TGTGCCTGTGACACGCTGGGGGATACGCGGGATAGCTCCTGGGACACCCGACAGATGTTTTTC
clone_size: medium-sized; v_call: TRDV1; j_call: TRDJ1; d_call: .; cdr3_aa: CALGNSSYFDTYWGTVGPTDKLIF; cdr3_nt: TGTGCTCTTGGGAACTCTTCCTACTTCGACACTTACTGGGGAACGGTGGGTCCCACCGATAAACTCATCTTT
clone_size: medium-sized; v_call: TRDV1; j_call: TRDJ1; d_call: .; cdr3_aa: CALGGGAGFMITDKLIF; cdr3_nt: TGTGCTCTTGGGGGAGGTGCCGGGTTCATGATCACCGATAAACTCATCTTT
clone_size: .; v_call: TRDV1; j_call: TRDJ1; d_call: TRDD3; cdr3_aa: CALGVPRRESCVRGGYKLIF; cdr3_nt: TGTGCTCTTGGGGTCCCGAGACGGGAGTCTTGCGTACGAGGGGGATACAAGCTCATCTTT
clone_size: large; v_call: TRDV2; j_call: TRDJ3; d_call: TRDD3; cdr3_aa: CACDTLLGDSWDTRQMFF; cdr3_nt: TGTGCCTGTGACACCTTACTGGGGGATAGCTGGGACACCCGACAGATGTTTTTC
clone_size: large; v_call: TRDV1; j_call: TRDJ1; d_call: .; cdr3_aa: CALGVPWWGPYTDKLIF; cdr3_nt: TGTGCTCTTGGGGTCCCGTGGTGGGGACCGTACACCGATAAACTCATCTTT
clone_size: large; v_call: TRDV1; j_call: TRDJ1; d_call: .; cdr3_aa: CALGAARGLTDKLIF; cdr3_nt: TGTGCTCTTGGGGCTGCCCGGGGACTAACCGATAAACTCATCTTT
clone_size: medium-sized; v_call: TRDV1; j_call: TRDJ1; d_call: TRDD3; cdr3_aa: CALGEGGFVPGPTGGPKYPDKLIF; cdr3_nt: TGTGCTCTTGGGGAAGGGGGCTTTGTTCCTGGACCCACTGGGGGACCTAAGTATCCCGATAAACTCATCTTT
clone_size: .; v_call: TRDV2; j_call: TRDJ3; d_call: TRDD3; cdr3_aa: CACDYTGGYPKFSWDTRQMFF; cdr3_nt: TGTGCCTGTGATTATACTGGGGGATACCCGAAATTCTCCTGGGACACCCGACAGATGTTTTTC
clone_size: large; v_call: TRDV1; j_call: TRDJ1; d_call: .; cdr3_aa: CALGLGFSSYTDKLIF; cdr3_nt: TGTGCTCTTGGGCTGGGGTTTTCCTCGTACACCGATAAACTCATCTTT
clone_size: few; v_call: TRDV2; j_call: TRDJ1; d_call: TRDD3; cdr3_aa: CACDPMGDTYTDKLIF; cdr3_nt: TGTGCCTGTGACCCGATGGGGGATACGTACACCGATAAACTCATCTTT
clone_size: .; v_call: TRDV2; j_call: TRDJ3; d_call: TRDD3; cdr3_aa: CACDTLGDTWDTRQMFF; cdr3_nt: TGTGCCTGTGACACGCTGGGGGATACCTGGGACACCCGACAGATGTTTTTC
clone_size: large; v_call: TRDV2; j_call: TRDJ3; d_call: TRDD3; cdr3_aa: CACDSTGGYSWDTRQMFF; cdr3_nt: TGTGCCTGTGACTCCACTGGGGGATACTCCTGGGACACCCGACAGATGTTTTTC
clone_size: large; v_call: TRDV3; j_call: TRDJ1; d_call: TRDD3; cdr3_aa: CAFLPGGGYGNRYTDKLIF; cdr3_nt: TGTGCCTTTCTACCCGGTGGGGGATATGGTAACCGGTACACCGATAAACTCATCTTT
clone_size: medium-sized; v_call: TRDV3; j_call: TRDJ1; d_call: TRDD3; cdr3_aa: CAFSLLKTPTYWGILLEDDKLIF; cdr3_nt: TGTGCCTTTTCCCTTCTTAAGACACCTACCTACTGGGGGATACTCCTGGAGGACGATAAACTCATCTTT
clone_size: medium-sized; v_call: TRDV1; j_call: TRDJ1; d_call: TRDD3; cdr3_aa: CALGIPSLLLGDSDYLDKLIF; cdr3_nt: TGTGCTCTTGGGATACCTTCATTGTTACTGGGGGATAGTGACTACCTGGATAAACTCATCTTT
clone_size: medium-sized; v_call: TRDV1; j_call: TRDJ1; d_call: .; cdr3_aa: CALGELSPYTDKLIF; cdr3_nt: TGTGCTCTTGGGGAACTATCCCCGTACACCGATAAACTCATCTTT
clone_size: .; v_call: TRDV2; j_call: TRDJ3; d_call: TRDD3; cdr3_aa: CACDTGGYSWDTRQMFF; cdr3_nt: TGTGCCTGTGACACCGGGGGATACTCCTGGGACACCCGACAGATGTTTTTC